The present T cell receptor beta chain was sequenced within a study of T cell changes during pregnancy in multiple sclerosis. Profiled with immunoSEQ multiplex PCR; TCRdb holds only in-frame clones, not every one. The table includes about 57,000 clones, approximately 90% detected once. V trimming: 0 bases; J trimming: 4 bases; junction bases outside the gene matches: 3. Germline loops: CDR1 PRHDT, CDR2 FYEKMQ (reference sequence). The CDR3 consists of 16 residues. This sequence originates from a female donor in good health, enrolled as a control in a pregnancy study. The sample here was peripheral blood, taken after pregnancy. The rearrangement joins TRBV13 to TRBJ2-1; 10 positions match TRBD2. The CDR3 region has the DNA TGTGCCAGCAGCTTAGGCCGGACTAGCGGATACAATGAGCAGTTCTTC. It specifies CASSLGRTSGYNEQFF.